This record covers a single TCR beta chain. The data stem from a study of blood T cell repertoires in COVID-19. The overall study: COVID-19 samples collected from the United States, Italy and Spain covered acute and convalescent phases. In each case, the material was cDNA or gDNA derived from T cells, B-cell-depleted T cells, or PBMCs.

Generated by immunoSEQ multiplex PCR, the TCRdb table keeps only in-frame clones and is missing some. This sample has some 220,000 clones, with around four fifths found just once. J gave up 7 bases and V 5 bases, and 7 bases lay outside the gene matches. The germline V gene has CDR1 LGHDT and CDR2 YNNKEL (reference sequence). This CDR3 is 14 amino acids long. This clonotype was sampled from a woman in her sixties or seventies who had recovered from COVID-19. Specimen: peripheral blood. This sequence joins TRBV3-1 (or the pseudogene TRBV3-2) and TRBJ2-2; 7 positions agree with TRBD2. The CDR3 loop is CASSWGGSHGELFF. DNA for the CDR3: TGTGCCAGCAGCTGGGGGGGTAGTCACGGGGAGCTGTTTTTT.